This T cell receptor (beta chain) was recorded in a study of shared clonotypes between healthy human individuals. Findings and limits, study-wide: The study found about 5% of naive CD4 clonotypes shared across a handful of donors. Sampling included only blood; tissue repertoires likely differ. Generally, naive subsets came out with larger estimated richness than memory subsets.

Some clones are missing from TCRdb's copy, which holds only in-frame ones; the method was immunoSEQ multiplex PCR. The sample holds about 600,000 clones, 95% to 96% seen once. Naive CD8 cells lacked CD45RO, underwent positive selection for CCR7 and left out terminally differentiated effector memory CD45RA+ cells. The CDR3 is made up of 16 amino acids. The germline V gene encodes CDR1 KGHSH and CDR2 LQKENI. Worth noting for this clone: Its target is unknown. One junction end disagrees with the germline gene, perhaps due to a read error. Other DNA sequences in the same sample also yield this CDR3.

This TCR was sampled from a woman aged 25 to 39 in good health. The sample consisted of naive CD8+ T cells sorted from blood. This rearrangement joins TRBV18 to TRBJ2-7; weak D call: TRBD1 (6 bases). CDR3 nucleotide sequence: TGTGCCAGTTCACCCCCTCTATGGGGGCCCCGAGGAGAGCAGTACTTC. Translated, it gives CASSPPLWGPRGEQYF.